The present T cell receptor beta chain was sequenced within a study of blood T cell repertoires in COVID-19. As for the study in general: Acute-phase and convalescent COVID-19 samples originated in the United States, Italy and Spain. The cDNA or gDNA used as material had been derived from T cells, B-cell-depleted T cells, or PBMCs.

Here immunoSEQ multiplex PCR was the method, and the copy in TCRdb shows in-frame clones only, minus some. The sample holds around 75,000 clones; 84% are singletons and the top ten take about an eighth. This clone was counted only a few times. This CDR3 spans 13 amino acids. CDR1 is SQVTM and CDR2 is ANQGSEA in the germline V gene. V lost 6 bases to trimming and J lost 1 base, with 12 bases between them. In Seattle, patients joined the study during active infection and were tracked longitudinally. The TCR sequence derives from a man over 45 with COVID-19, enrolled during active disease. What was sequenced was peripheral blood. The rearrangement joins TRBV29-1 to TRBJ1-1; D might be TRBD1 (6 bases). CDR3 protein: CSVDSLTNTEAFF. The DNA for the CDR3 is TGCAGCGTGGACAGTTTGACGAACACTGAAGCTTTCTTT.